One sample yielded the 8 T cell receptor beta chains listed below, sequenced in a study of shared clonotypes between healthy human individuals. Libraries were prepared by immunoSEQ multiplex PCR; TCRdb keeps only in-frame clonotypes and omits some of them. The table lists 470,000 or so clones, 78% of them singletons. Sequenced: PBMCs. These receptors were taken from a woman aged 40 to 49 in good health. Some clones in this sample may be carry-over from other donors' samples.

This rearrangement joins TRBV4-2 to TRBJ2-5, with TRBD2 matching 10 bases. The V segment lost 4 bases and the J segment 1 base; nucleotides outside the gene matches: 3. Germline loops: CDR1 LGHNA, CDR2 YNFKEQ. The CDR3 contains 15 residues. The CDR3 coding sequence is TGTGCCAGCAGCCCGCAGCGGGAGGGCCAAGAGACCCAGTACTTC. It codes for CASSPQREGQETQYF.

The rearrangement uses TRBV4-3 and TRBJ2-1; 9 bases are shared with TRBD2. Germline V gene sequence: CDR1 LGHNA, CDR2 YSLEER. There are 16 residues in the CDR3. J was trimmed by 5 bases and V by 0 bases; bases with no gene match: 5. CDR3 protein: CASSQDQTSGHNEQFF. The CDR3 coding sequence is TGCGCCAGCAGCCAAGATCAGACTAGCGGTCACAATGAGCAGTTCTTC.

This clone showed up many times. The chain employs TRBV19 and TRBJ1-1, with 10 bases matching TRBD1. This CDR3 spans 14 amino acids. Germline values: CDR1 LNHDA, CDR2 SQIVND (reference sequence). After removal of 5 bases from V and 4 bases from J, the junction contained 4 bases not matched to a gene. The CDR3 DNA is TGTGCCAGTAGTCCTCGGACAGGGGGCACTGAAGCTTTCTTT. This codes for CASSPRTGGTEAFF.

This chain connects TRBV4-3 to TRBJ1-4, with a weak D call TRBD1 (5 bases). Germline lookup yields CDR1 LGHNA and CDR2 YSLEER. The CDR3 length is 14 residues. V lost 4 bases and J 8 bases, leaving 14 bases between the germline ends. CDR3 loop: CASSPTGEGEKLFF. In DNA form, the CDR3 reads TGCGCCAGCAGCCCCACCGGGGAGGGGGAAAAACTGTTTTTT.

The V gene is TRBV19, the J gene TRBJ1-5; 8 bases fit TRBD1. Germline V lookup: CDR1 LNHDA, CDR2 SQIVND (reference sequence). V lost 5 bases, J lost 3 bases, and 12 bases stayed unmatched. This CDR3 contains 17 residues. The CDR3 protein is CASSPGQGSPLNQPQHF. The DNA for the CDR3 is TGTGCCAGTAGTCCAGGACAGGGTTCCCCTCTCAATCAGCCCCAGCATTTT.

The chain combines TRBV5-1 with TRBJ2-3; weak D call: TRBD1 (5 bases). V lost 0 bases and J lost 0, with 11 bases in between. This CDR3 is 16 amino acids long. Germline V gives CDR1 SGHRS, CDR2 YFSETQ. The CDR3 is CASSLGRTPSTDTQYF. For the CDR3, the DNA is TGCGCCAGCAGCTTGGGACGGACACCTAGCACAGATACGCAGTATTTT.

The CDR3, as DNA: TGTGCCAGCAGCTCACTTCGGGGGGAGGGGATAGCCAAAAACATTCAGTACTTC. This codes for CASSSLRGEGIAKNIQYF. The genes are TRBV7-8 and TRBJ2-4, with TRBD2 identical over 7 bases. This CDR3 region has 18 residues. Germline-derived CDR1 and CDR2 are SGHVS and FQNEAQ. Losses at the gene ends were 4 bases for V and 0 bases for J; bases not matched to a gene: 12.

The table lists this clone with a few counts. The V and J genes are TRBV7-3 and TRBJ2-7; D unresolved. Looked up from germline, CDR1 is SGHTA and CDR2 is FQGTGA. The V end was cut by 4 bases, the J end by 6 bases, with 10 bases between. This CDR3 is built from 12 residues. In DNA, the CDR3 is TGTGCCAGCAGCTCCGGGCTCGGCGAGCAGTACTTC. This translates into CASSSGLGEQYF.